The rows below give T cell receptor beta chains drawn from one sample of a study of technical replicates of blood from a few donors. TCRdb's copy holds only in-frame clones and misses some; the assay was immunoSEQ multiplex PCR. The table includes about 84,000 clones, about 97% detected once. Material: T cells isolated from PBMCs. The receptor set was obtained from a human donor in good health. Both conserved end residues are part of each CDR3. A D gene is named only where the DNA matches it firmly. Expanded clones get a size class; other rows say once, few or many, or leave the size out.

clone_size	d_call	v_call	j_call	cdr3_aa	cdr3_nt
-	-	TRBV6-6	TRBJ2-7	CASRDRNYEQYF	TGTGCCAGCAGGGACAGAAACTACGAGCAGTACTTC
-	TRBD1	TRBV27	TRBJ2-7	CASSATGSAYEQYF	TGTGCCAGTTCTGCGACAGGGTCAGCCTACGAGCAGTACTTC
once	-	TRBV10-2	TRBJ2-1	CASSDSGFNYNEQFF	TGCGCCAGCAGTGACAGCGGATTCAATTACAATGAGCAGTTCTTC
-	-	TRBV27	TRBJ1-2	CASSLSGQSPPYGYTF	TGTGCCAGCAGTTTATCCGGACAGTCCCCTCCCTATGGCTACACCTTC
-	TRBD1	TRBV4-1	TRBJ2-7	CASSQGQGIYEQYF	TGCGCCAGCAGCCAGGGACAGGGTATTTACGAGCAGTACTTC
-	TRBD2	TRBV19	TRBJ2-5	CASSTGTSKAETQYF	TGTGCCAGTAGTACCGGGACTAGTAAGGCGGAGACCCAGTACTTC
-	TRBD1	TRBV6-1	TRBJ2-2	CASRAGTGTGELFF	TGTGCCAGCAGGGCCGGGACAGGCACCGGGGAGCTGTTTTTT
-	TRBD1	TRBV6-1	TRBJ2-7	CASSRARQGYYEQYF	TGTGCCAGCAGTCGTGCGCGACAGGGGTACTACGAGCAGTACTTC
-	-	TRBV7-9	TRBJ2-1	CASSLGRGHYNEQFF	TGTGCCAGCAGCTTAGGGCGGGGGCACTACAATGAGCAGTTCTTC
-	TRBD1	TRBV7-2	TRBJ1-1	CASSPGQGLTEAFF	TGTGCCAGCAGCCCCGGACAGGGATTAACTGAAGCTTTCTTT
-	-	TRBV2	TRBJ1-4	CASRGHTNEKLFF	TGTGCCAGCAGGGGACATACGAATGAAAAACTGTTTTTT
-	TRBD2	TRBV14	TRBJ2-3	CASSQRVRLAGGPITDTQYF	TGTGCCAGCAGCCAAAGGGTGCGCCTAGCGGGGGGGCCCATAACAGATACGCAGTATTTT
-	TRBD2	TRBV5-1	TRBJ2-1	CASSLFQGLAEREQFF	TGCGCCAGCAGCTTGTTTCAGGGACTAGCGGAGCGAGAGCAGTTCTTC
-	-	TRBV27	TRBJ1-1	CASSRTAANEAFF	TGTGCCAGCAGCAGGACTGCCGCTAATGAAGCTTTCTTT